Each of the 26 T cell receptor beta chains below was sequenced from the same sample in a study of blood T cell repertoires in COVID-19. Clones were read by immunoSEQ multiplex PCR, and TCRdb kept only the in-frame ones, dropping some. The profile shows 78,000 or so clones, about 83% of them singletons. Material for sequencing was peripheral blood. The receptor set was obtained from a woman aged 60-75 years with acute or convalescent COVID-19.

V is TRBV6-2 or TRBV6-3 and J is TRBJ1-2; 10 positions match TRBD1. Germline values: CDR1 MNHEY, CDR2 SVGEGT. V trimming: 5 bases; J trimming: 6 bases; junction bases outside the gene matches: 9. CDR3 size: 15 residues. This chain's CDR3 is CASSLTNDRGHGYTF. The DNA for the CDR3 is TGTGCCAGCAGTCTTACTAACGACAGGGGGCATGGCTACACCTTC.

The chain uses TRBV5-1 and TRBJ1-6; no reliable D call. V shed 2 bases and J shed 7 bases, with 10 bases lying between them. CDR3 size: 14 residues. Germline V gene data show CDR1 as SGHRS and CDR2 as YFSETQ. The CDR3 loop is CASSFERGNSPLHF. CDR3 coding DNA: TGCGCCAGCAGCTTTGAACGGGGAAATTCACCCCTCCACTTT.

V is TRBV10-2 and J is TRBJ1-1; possible D gene TRBD1, 6 bases. Germline assignment: CDR1 WSHSY and CDR2 SAAADI. Trimming pared 0 bases from V and 11 bases from J, leaving 13 bases between. CDR3 length: 13 residues. This chain's CDR3 is CASSESLTGYAFF. CDR3 coding DNA: TGCGCCAGCAGTGAGTCGCTAACAGGGTATGCTTTCTTT.

The chain has TRBV3-1 (or the pseudogene TRBV3-2) and TRBJ2-7; a possible D gene is TRBD2 (5 bases). Looked up from germline, CDR1 is LGHDT and CDR2 is YNNKEL (reference sequence). V was clipped by 8 bases and J by 0 bases, with 17 bases between them. The CDR3 length is 15 residues. The CDR3 nucleotides are TGTGCCAGCCGATCCACGAGGGCCCCCTCCTACGAGCAGTACTTC. Residues: CASRSTRAPSYEQYF.

The chain has TRBV5-1 and TRBJ1-1, with 9 bases aligning to TRBD1. With V trimmed by 1 base and J by 1 base, 8 bases remained unmatched. CDR1 SGHRS and CDR2 YFSETQ come from the germline V gene. CDR3 length: 17 amino acids. CDR3 protein: CASSLITGGAGNTEAFF. Written as DNA, the CDR3 is TGCGCCAGCAGCTTGATCACAGGGGGCGCGGGGAACACTGAAGCTTTCTTT.

This chain uses TRBV24-1 with TRBJ1-1; weak D call: TRBD1 (6 bases). Trimming took 4 bases from V and 3 from J, leaving 8 bases between them. The length of the CDR3 is 13 residues. The V gene's germline CDR1 is KGHDR and CDR2 SFDVKD. This chain's CDR3 is CATSDRGDTEAFF. CDR3 sequence (DNA): TGTGCCACCAGTGACAGGGGAGACACTGAAGCTTTCTTT.

The CDR3 loop is CASSPDPPDTLYNSPLHF. The CDR3 region has the DNA TGTGCCAGCAGCCCCGACCCCCCTGACACTTTATATAATTCACCCCTCCACTTT. The chain couples TRBV7-2 to TRBJ1-6; D gene uncertain. Germline loops: CDR1 SGHTA, CDR2 FQGNSA. The CDR3 has 18 residues. With 5 bases removed from V and 4 bases from J, the gap between germline ends came to 21 bases.

The rearrangement joins TRBV7-8 to TRBJ2-1, with 7 bases matching TRBD2. The V gene's germline CDR1 is SGHVS and CDR2 FQNEAQ. Trimming removed 5 bases from V and 8 bases from J; junction bases left unmatched: 12. The CDR3 has 15 amino acids. CDR3 DNA sequence: TGTGCCAGCAGCCCACCAATTAGACGGGGGGATGAGCAGTTCTTC. It is translated as CASSPPIRRGDEQFF.

V and J are TRBV5-1 and TRBJ1-6, with D tentatively TRBD1 (5 bases). Germline-derived CDR1 and CDR2 are SGHRS and YFSETQ. Trimming removed 0 bases from V and 2 bases from J, with 6 bases in between. This CDR3 comprises 15 residues. DNA for the CDR3: TGCGCCAGCAGCTTGGTAGGGGCCTATAATTCACCCCTCCACTTT. This encodes CASSLVGAYNSPLHF.

This clone showed up just once. The chain's CDR3 is CASSVEPGSSGELFF. The CDR3 DNA follows: TGTGCCAGTAGTGTCGAGCCAGGTTCCTCCGGGGAGCTGTTTTTT. The chain carries TRBV19 and TRBJ2-2; the D is unclear. Germline V CDR1 and CDR2: LNHDA, SQIVND (reference sequence). The V end lost 5 bases, the J end lost 6 bases, and 16 bases lay between the germline ends. This CDR3 comprises 15 residues.

This clone was observed a handful of times. The chain couples TRBV3-1 (or the pseudogene TRBV3-2) to TRBJ2-7, with 11 bases lining up with TRBD2. Germline-derived CDR1 and CDR2 are LGHDT and YNNKEL (reference sequence). The CDR3 runs to 15 residues. The trim removed 1 base at V and 6 bases at J, leaving 5 bases unmatched. The CDR3 loop is CASSQGATSGAEQYF. CDR3 bases: TGTGCCAGCAGCCAAGGAGCGACTAGCGGGGCCGAGCAGTACTTC.

In its sample, this clone was seen a few times. This chain links TRBV19 with TRBJ1-1, with 9 bases lining up with TRBD1. With V trimmed by 7 bases and J by 5 bases, 8 bases remained unmatched. This CDR3 region has 14 residues. From germline, CDR1 is LNHDA and CDR2 SQIVND (reference sequence). The CDR3 reads CASTIRDRATEAFF. CDR3 sequence (DNA): TGTGCCAGTACCATCCGGGACAGGGCTACTGAAGCTTTCTTT. The whole variable domain, remainder taken from reference TRBV19 and TRBJ1-1, is DGGITQSPKYLFRKEGQNVTLSCEQNLNHDAMYWYRQDPGQGLRLIYYSQIVNDFQKGDIAEGYSVSREKKESFPLTVTSAQKNPTAFYLCASTIRDRATEAFFGQGTRLTVV.

In this sample, this clone turned up a few times. The chain recombines TRBV4-1 with TRBJ1-1, with D perhaps TRBD1 (5 bases). Germline lookup yields CDR1 MGHRA and CDR2 YSYEKL. CDR3 length: 15 amino acids. The V end lost 3 bases, the J end lost 4 bases, and 15 bases lay between the germline ends. The CDR3 coding sequence is TGCGCCAGCAGCCACAATATACCAGGGCGCACTGAAGCTTTCTTT. Its translation: CASSHNIPGRTEAFF.

A few counts support this clone. V and J are TRBV18 and TRBJ2-3, with TRBD2 matching over 8 bases. Looked up from germline, CDR1 is KGHSH and CDR2 is LQKENI. V lost 3 bases and J lost 6; bases outside the gene matches: 8. The CDR3 totals 15 residues. In nucleotides, the CDR3 is TGTGCCAGCTCACCCCCGCGGGGGGCGGGGGATACGCAGTATTTT. Amino acid sequence: CASSPPRGAGDTQYF.

The CDR3 here is CASSLTSRYEQYF. The DNA for the CDR3 is TGTGCCAGCAGCTTGACTAGCAGATACGAGCAGTACTTC. V gene TRBV5-5 combines with J gene TRBJ2-7, with D possibly matching TRBD2 (6 bases). The CDR3 consists of 13 residues. From germline, CDR1 is SGHKS and CDR2 YYEKEE (reference sequence). V was trimmed by 1 base and J by 4 bases, leaving 9 bases between them. The entire variable domain, with the rest obtained from reference TRBV5-5 and TRBJ2-7, is as follows: DAGVTQSPTHLIKTRGQQVTLRCSPISGHKSVSWYQQVLGQGPQFIFQYYEKEERGRGNFPDRFSARQFPNYSSELNVNALLLGDSALYLCASSLTSRYEQYFGPGTRLTVT.

The chain combines TRBV19 with TRBJ2-2; 8 bases are shared with TRBD1. The CDR3 covers 16 residues. Germline values: CDR1 LNHDA, CDR2 SQIVND (reference sequence). V trimming: 3 bases; J trimming: 4 bases; junction bases outside the gene matches: 7. The CDR3 sequence: CASSIRTGHLTGELFF. DNA of the CDR3: TGTGCCAGTAGTATTCGGACAGGGCACCTCACCGGGGAGCTGTTTTTT.

The rearrangement joins TRBV30 to TRBJ1-2, with a tentative D call TRBD1 (5 bases). Germline lookup yields CDR1 GTSNPN and CDR2 SVGIG (reference sequence). V lost 3 bases and J lost 1, with 12 bases in between. The CDR3 has 14 residues. DNA of the CDR3: TGTGCCTGGAGGCCCGAGACAGATAACTATGGCTACACCTTC. Its translation: CAWRPETDNYGYTF.

On this clone itself: This sample includes further DNA sequences coding for the same CDR3. V gene TRBV5-1 combines with J gene TRBJ1-3; D unresolved. The CDR3 runs 13 residues. CDR1 is SGHRS and CDR2 is YFSETQ in the germline V gene. V gave up 0 bases and J gave up 4 bases, with 5 bases separating them. CDR3 sequence (DNA): TGCGCCAGCAGCTTGGGACAAGGAAACACCATATATTTT. Residues: CASSLGQGNTIYF.

The chain employs TRBV5-6 and TRBJ1-2; D ambiguous. V lost 8 bases and J lost 7, with 12 bases in between. Germline V gene lookup returns CDR1 SGHDT and CDR2 YYEEEE. The CDR3 totals 11 residues. The CDR3 sequence is CASTREAGYTF. The CDR3 coding sequence is TGTGCCAGTACCCGGGAGGCTGGCTACACCTTC.

This sequence joins TRBV6-1 and TRBJ2-5; 9 nucleotides line up with TRBD2. V was clipped by 4 bases and J by 4 bases; unmatched bases: 13. Germline-derived CDR1 and CDR2 are MNHNS and SASEGT. The CDR3 runs to 17 residues. CDR3 nucleotides: TGTGCCAGCAGTGGCACGGGTCTAGCGGGGATTCCAGAGACCCAGTACTTC. This translates into CASSGTGLAGIPETQYF.

The rearrangement links TRBV7-9 to TRBJ1-1; 7 bases agree with TRBD1. The CDR3 covers 16 residues. V lost 0 bases, J lost 1 base, and 5 bases stayed unmatched. Germline CDR1 is SEHNR and CDR2 is FQNEAQ (reference sequence). The chain's CDR3 is CASSLARDRRNTEAFF. The CDR3 DNA follows: TGTGCCAGCAGCTTAGCGAGGGACAGAAGGAACACTGAAGCTTTCTTT.

The chain links TRBV19 to TRBJ1-5; D is ambiguous. The CDR3 consists of 13 residues. CDR1 is LNHDA, CDR2 SQIVND, per germline (reference sequence). The ends were cut back, 6 bases at V and 3 bases at J, with 9 bases in the middle. DNA for the CDR3: TGTGCCAGTAGAGAGGGCTTCAATCAGCCCCAGCATTTT. Protein sequence: CASREGFNQPQHF.

V and J are TRBV7-9 and TRBJ2-5; TRBD2 agrees at 7 bases. V dropped 3 bases and J dropped 3; count of bases not matched to a gene: 7. This CDR3 has 15 residues. In germline, CDR1 is SEHNR, CDR2 FQNEAQ (reference sequence). In DNA, the CDR3 is TGTGCCAGCAGCTTGGGGGGGATTTCGGAAGAGACCCAGTACTTC. This translates into CASSLGGISEETQYF.

The chain joins TRBV7-3 to TRBJ2-3, with 10 bases fitting TRBD2. Germline CDR1 and CDR2: SGHTA and FQGTGA. This CDR3 contains 16 residues. Unmatched junction bases numbered 2, after V lost 1 base and J lost 1 base. The CDR3 DNA is TGTGCCAGCAGCTTAATAGCGGGGGGCCGCACAGATACGCAGTATTTT. This encodes CASSLIAGGRTDTQYF.

The chain is built from TRBV12-5 and TRBJ1-3; weak D call: TRBD1 (5 bases). The CDR3 is made up of 15 amino acids. V was trimmed by 0 bases and J by 2 bases, leaving 8 bases between them. Germline lookup yields CDR1 LGHNT and CDR2 FRNRAP. The CDR3 coding sequence is TGTGCTAGTGGTTTGGTACAGGTCGCTGGAAACACCATATATTTT. The encoded protein is CASGLVQVAGNTIYF.

The V gene is TRBV7-9, the J gene TRBJ1-3; D is possibly TRBD1 (6 bases). The length of the CDR3 is 17 residues. The V end was cut by 3 bases, the J end by 0 bases, with 15 bases between. Germline V gives CDR1 SEHNR, CDR2 FQNEAQ (reference sequence). CDR3 sequence (DNA): TGTGCCAGCAGCTTGACTCAGGGGTCTAGCTCTGGAAACACCATATATTTT. Its protein product is CASSLTQGSSSGNTIYF.